The 26 T cell receptor beta chains reported below all come from one sample, sequenced in a study of T cell repertoires in cytomegalovirus infection. TCRdb reprocessed the reads with MiXCR, giving one entry per CDR3 protein. Of some 240,000 distinct CDR3 sequences in the sample, approximately 15% were seen once. The sequenced sample consisted of CD8+ T cells from PBMCs. Every receptor here comes from a human donor in good health (CMV status not recorded). Some clones in this sample may be carry-over from other donors' samples.

CDR3 in DNA: TGTGCCAGCAGCGTCTCACAGGGGAGATTTTCCTTGGCGCAGTATTTT. Translation: CASSVSQGRFSLAQYF. This chain uses TRBV7-9 with TRBJ2-3, with 7 nucleotides matching TRBD1. J lost 10 bases, V lost 5 bases, and 18 bases had no gene match. The germline CDR1 and CDR2 sequences are SEHNR and FQNEAQ (reference sequence). This CDR3 contains 16 residues.

V is TRBV5-1 and J is TRBJ1-6, with 10 bases fitting TRBD1. V trimming: 1 base; J trimming: 7 bases; junction bases outside the gene matches: 2. The CDR3 spans 15 residues. Germline CDR1 and CDR2: SGHRS and YFSETQ. The CDR3, as DNA: TGCGCCAGCAGCTTGTTGGACAGGGGGAATTCACCCCTCCACTTT. It is translated as CASSLLDRGNSPLHF.

This clonotype occurred a few times. The chain uses TRBV7-8 and TRBJ2-5; 12 bases are a match to TRBD2. The CDR3 consists of 17 residues. Trimming removed 5 bases from V and 6 bases from J; junction bases left unmatched: 13. Germline-derived CDR1 and CDR2 are SGHVS and FQNEAQ. CDR3 nucleotide sequence: TGTGCCAGCAGCCCCGCCGCTAGCGGGGGGGTTTACCAGACCCAGTACTTC. Amino acid sequence: CASSPAASGGVYQTQYF.

This CDR3 is CASSFEGVMEEKLFF. The CDR3 DNA sequence: TGTGCCAGCAGTTTCGAGGGGGTGATGGAGGAAAAACTGTTTTTT. V usage is TRBV28 and J usage is TRBJ1-4, with a possible D match to TRBD1 (6 bases). The CDR3 is 15 amino acids. The germline V gene encodes CDR1 MDHEN and CDR2 SYDVKM. Trimming left V 3 bases short and J 8 bases short, with 16 bases between.

This clonotype was counted a few times. The rearrangement links TRBV4-2 to TRBJ1-1; no reliable D call. The CDR3 has 13 residues. Germline lookup yields CDR1 LGHNA and CDR2 YNFKEQ. V lost 6 bases to trimming and J lost 3 bases, with 11 bases between them. The CDR3 region has the DNA TGTGCCAGCAGTGAGAACCTACACACTGAAGCTTTCTTT. Protein sequence: CASSENLHTEAFF.

Turning to this clonotype: No conserved phenylalanine or tryptophan ends this CDR3, so it is likely a read error. It is unclear where the CDR3 begins or ends on the DNA, so no DNA is shown, and the CDR3 is as TCRdb lists it. The chain links TRBV29-1 to TRBJ2-1. Germline V CDR1 and CDR2: SQVTM, ANQGSEA. The CDR3 length equals 11 residues, ends included. The CDR3: CSVDLGTSYDL.

There are many counts of this clonotype. This chain joins TRBV7-9 and TRBJ1-2, with D possibly being TRBD1 (6 bases). The CDR3 is 14 residues long. Germline-derived CDR1 and CDR2 are SEHNR and FQNEAQ (reference sequence). V lost 8 bases and J 4 bases, leaving 17 bases between the germline ends. The CDR3 spells CASPDSSVPYGYTF. The CDR3 DNA sequence: TGTGCCAGCCCGGACAGTTCGGTCCCCTATGGCTACACCTTC. Supplemented by reference TRBV7-9 and TRBJ1-2, the full variable domain reads DTGVSQNPRHKITKRGQNVTFRCDPISEHNRLYWYRQTLGQGPEFLTYFQNEAQLEKSRLLSDRFSAERPKGSFSTLEIQRTEQGDSAMYLCASPDSSVPYGYTFGSGTRLTVV.

In its sample, this clonotype was seen many times. This chain uses TRBV28 with TRBJ2-4; 7 bases are a match to TRBD2. CDR3 length: 14 residues. Looked up from germline, CDR1 is MDHEN and CDR2 is SYDVKM. The V gene end was trimmed by 2 bases and the J gene end by 9 bases; junction bases not matched to a gene: 7. CDR3 DNA sequence: TGTGCCAGCAGTTTAACTAGCGCTGGTATCATTCAGTACTTC. Translating it yields CASSLTSAGIIQYF.

This clonotype has just a few counts. DNA of the CDR3: TGTGCCAGCAGCTTACTAGCGGGGGCCTTCCAAGAGACCCAGTACTTC. It is translated as CASSLLAGAFQETQYF. The V and J genes are TRBV7-9 and TRBJ2-5, with 10 bases lining up with TRBD2. V trimming: 2 bases; J trimming: 1 base; junction bases outside the gene matches: 4. Germline assignment: CDR1 SEHNR and CDR2 FQNEAQ (reference sequence). The CDR3 totals 16 residues.

This clonotype was counted ten times or more. V is TRBV28 and J is TRBJ2-2; D might be TRBD2 (7 bases). CDR3 length: 19 amino acids. V lost 2 bases and J 6 bases, leaving 25 bases between the germline ends. From germline, CDR1 is MDHEN and CDR2 SYDVKM. The chain's CDR3 is CASSLEGGQNTVSAGELFF. Written as DNA, the CDR3 is TGTGCCAGCAGTTTAGAGGGGGGGCAAAACACCGTAAGCGCCGGGGAGCTGTTTTTT.

This clonotype came up many times. The V call is TRBV6-1, the J call TRBJ2-3; D remains ambiguous. Germline CDR1 is MNHNS and CDR2 is SASEGT. The CDR3 extends over 16 amino acids. Deletions cut 6 bases from V and 0 bases from J, with 16 bases between. The CDR3 is CASSQDLPPSTDTQYF. The CDR3 DNA sequence: TGTGCCAGCAGCCAGGATCTTCCCCCTAGCACAGATACGCAGTATTTT.

This clonotype was observed many times. CDR3 nucleotide sequence: TGTGCCAGCAGCTTCGGGAGGTACCAAGAGACCCAGTACTTC. Its translation: CASSFGRYQETQYF. This chain links TRBV7-2 with TRBJ2-5, with 7 bases lining up with TRBD2. Germline V CDR1 and CDR2: SGHTA, FQGNSA. The CDR3 is 14 residues long. The V gene end was trimmed by 3 bases and the J gene end by 0 bases; junction bases not matched to a gene: 1.

The J gene is TRBJ2-2, the V gene TRBV4-1; maybe TRBD1 (6 bases). The CDR3 extends over 16 amino acids. V shed 3 bases and J shed 5 bases, with 16 bases lying between them. From germline, CDR1 is MGHRA and CDR2 YSYEKL. In DNA form, the CDR3 reads TGCGCCAGCAGCCATACACTGGGGGCCGGTACCGGGGAGCTGTTTTTT. This encodes CASSHTLGAGTGELFF.

This clonotype has at least ten counts. The gene calls are TRBV7-8 and TRBJ2-3; no clear D. The CDR3 has 13 amino acids. The V and J ends lost 5 bases and 1 base respectively, with 7 bases between them. Germline values: CDR1 SGHVS, CDR2 FQNEAQ. CDR3 in amino acids: CASSPARTDTQYF. As DNA, the CDR3 is TGTGCCAGCAGCCCCGCCCGCACAGATACGCAGTATTTT. Complete variable domain (other parts from reference TRBV7-8 and TRBJ2-3): GAGVSQSPRYKVAKRGQDVALRCDPISGHVSLFWYQQALGQGPEFLTYFQNEAQLDKSGLPSDRFFAERPEGSVSTLKIQRTQQEDSAVYLCASSPARTDTQYFGPGTRLTVL.

This clonotype was counted ten times or more. The chain employs TRBV6-1 and TRBJ1-5, with TRBD1 identical over 7 bases. Germline V gene lookup returns CDR1 MNHNS and CDR2 SASEGT. V lost 4 bases to trimming and J lost 0 bases; unmatched junction nucleotides: 6. The CDR3 is 16 residues long. CDR3 coding DNA: TGTGCCAGCAGTGGGGCGACAGGGTATAGCAATCAGCCCCAGCATTTT. Its protein is CASSGATGYSNQPQHF.

The chain joins TRBV20-1 to TRBJ2-3, with TRBD2 matching 7 bases. In germline, CDR1 is DFQATT, CDR2 SNEGSKA (reference sequence). J lost 5 bases, V lost 5 bases, and 13 bases had no gene match. This CDR3 contains 15 residues. CDR3 sequence (DNA): TGCAGTGCTTCGCGCCTAAGGACTAGAGGAGATACGCAGTATTTT. Its translation is CSASRLRTRGDTQYF.

This clonotype was seen many times. The V call is TRBV4-1, the J call TRBJ2-1; D is unclear. The CDR3 has 13 amino acids. CDR1 is MGHRA and CDR2 is YSYEKL in the germline V gene. Trimming shortened V by 3 bases and J by 4 bases, and 7 bases separated the two germline ends. The CDR3 DNA reads as TGCGCCAGCAGCCAGGGTGGTTACAATGAGCAGTTCTTC. Protein product: CASSQGGYNEQFF.

This clonotype showed up just a few times. The chain employs TRBV6-2 or TRBV6-3 and TRBJ1-5; weak D call: TRBD1 (5 bases). CDR1 is MNHEY, CDR2 SVGEGT, per germline. V lost 3 bases, J lost 7 bases, and 13 bases lay in between. CDR3 length: 14 amino acids. As DNA, the CDR3 is TGTGCCAGCAGTTATGCGGTTAGGGGACAGCCCCAGCATTTT. Amino acids: CASSYAVRGQPQHF.

This clonotype was observed a few times. CDR3 nucleotides: TGTGCCAGCAGCTTAGTCCTAGGGGCGGGGGGGCCTAGAACGGTTGCAGATACGCAGTATTTT. It encodes CASSLVLGAGGPRTVADTQYF. The V and J genes are TRBV11-2 and TRBJ2-3; 9 positions agree with TRBD2. CDR1 is SGHAT, CDR2 FQNNGV, per germline. This CDR3 spans 21 amino acids. V shed 1 base and J 4 bases; nucleotides not matched to a gene: 21.

As DNA, the CDR3 is TGTGCCAGCAGCTTAGGGGCAGGGGGCAATCAGCCCCAGCATTTT. Amino acids: CASSLGAGGNQPQHF. The genes are TRBV7-2 and TRBJ1-5; tentatively, D is TRBD1 (6 bases). Trimming took off 1 base at V and 2 bases at J, with 9 bases between the two ends. The germline V gene encodes CDR1 SGHTA and CDR2 FQGNSA. This CDR3 is 15 amino acids long.

This clonotype was detected many times. The genes are TRBV7-2 and TRBJ1-1; the D gene is possibly TRBD1 (5 bases). V was cut by 5 bases and J by 5 bases, with 21 bases left in between. Germline lookup yields CDR1 SGHTA and CDR2 FQGNSA. This CDR3 has 16 amino acids. DNA of the CDR3: TGTGCCAGCAGCCCTCTCGAGGCGGGTGAGGGGACTGAAGCTTTCTTT. Translating it yields CASSPLEAGEGTEAFF. The entire variable domain, with the rest obtained from reference TRBV7-2 and TRBJ1-1, is as follows: GAGVSQSPSNKVTEKGKDVELRCDPISGHTALYWYRQSLGQGLEFLIYFQGNSAPDKSGLPSDRFSAERTGGSVSTLTIQRTQQEDSAVYLCASSPLEAGEGTEAFFGQGTRLTVV.

The V and J genes are TRBV7-9 and TRBJ2-1, with 11 bases lining up with TRBD1. J gave up 9 bases and V 8 bases, and 12 bases lay outside the gene matches. This CDR3 region has 15 residues. CDR1 is SEHNR and CDR2 is FQNEAQ in the germline V gene (reference sequence). The chain's CDR3 is CASYSGGQGAIEQFF. In DNA form, the CDR3 reads TGTGCCAGCTACTCGGGAGGACAGGGGGCTATTGAGCAGTTCTTC.

V and J are TRBV25-1 and TRBJ2-3; weak D call: TRBD1 (6 bases). Germline V CDR1 and CDR2: MGHDK, SYGVNS. This CDR3 spans 16 amino acids. Trimming cost V 2 bases and J 4 bases, with 16 bases left between them. The CDR3 region has the DNA TGTGCCAGCAGTGAACCCCGGCAGGGGCCAGCAGATACGCAGTATTTT. It is translated as CASSEPRQGPADTQYF.

In its sample, this clonotype was seen many times. The chain is built from TRBV29-1 and TRBJ2-1; TRBD2 matches 8 bases. From germline, CDR1 is SQVTM and CDR2 ANQGSEA. CDR3 length: 13 amino acids. V was clipped by 2 bases and J by 8 bases; unmatched bases: 5. Written as DNA, the CDR3 is TGCAGCGTTGAATTGGGACTAGGAGATGAGCAGTTCTTC. The encoded protein is CSVELGLGDEQFF.

This chain uses TRBV7-9 with TRBJ2-1; D uncertain. The germline V gene encodes CDR1 SEHNR and CDR2 FQNEAQ (reference sequence). Trimming removed 5 bases at V and 3 bases at J, with 8 bases between. The CDR3 length is 13 residues. The CDR3 reads CASSLPLYNEQFF. The CDR3 region has the DNA TGTGCCAGCAGCCTGCCCCTCTACAATGAGCAGTTCTTC.

In this sample, this clonotype turned up many times. The V gene is TRBV7-8, the J gene TRBJ1-1; D is unclear. V lost 0 bases to trimming and J lost 8 bases, with 10 bases between them. Germline CDR1 SGHVS, CDR2 FQNEAQ. This CDR3 has 13 residues. CDR3 region: CASSLALTKEAFF. The CDR3 bases are TGTGCCAGCAGCTTAGCGCTAACTAAAGAAGCTTTCTTT.